Listed here are 32 T cell receptor beta chains from one sample, sequenced in a study of shared clonotypes between healthy human individuals. Sequenced by immunoSEQ multiplex PCR; TCRdb stores in-frame clones only, minus some. The data show hundreds of thousands of clones, around three quarters seen once. Sequencing was done on a sample of PBMCs. The receptor set was obtained from a woman aged 40 to 50 in good health. Some clones in this sample may be carry-over from other donors' samples.

Written as DNA, the CDR3 is TGCGCCAGCAGCCAAGATCGGGGGGGAAAGGGCAACACTGAAGCTTTCTTT. Amino acid sequence: CASSQDRGGKGNTEAFF. This chain uses TRBV4-1 with TRBJ1-1, with a possible D match to TRBD1 (5 bases). The CDR3 covers 17 residues. Looked up from germline, CDR1 is MGHRA and CDR2 is YSYEKL. The ends were cut back, 0 bases at V and 2 bases at J, with 16 bases in the middle.

The CDR3 DNA reads TGCGCCAGCAGCTACAGTGATGAAAAACTGTTTTTT. Amino acid sequence: CASSYSDEKLFF. The chain combines TRBV4-3 with TRBJ1-4; D is undetermined. Germline CDR1 is LGHNA and CDR2 is YSLEER. Between the trimmed V and J ends, which lost 5 bases and 6 bases, there was a span of 7 bases. This CDR3 contains 12 residues.

The genes are TRBV29-1 and TRBJ2-6; the D is unclear. With 2 bases removed from V and 0 bases from J, the gap between germline ends came to 11 bases. Germline CDR1 and CDR2: SQVTM and ANQGSEA. The CDR3 loop spans 16 amino acids. The CDR3 DNA is TGCAGCGTTGAAAAGGCCTTAACCTCTGGGGCCAACGTCCTGACTTTC. It specifies CSVEKALTSGANVLTF.

V gene TRBV6-5 combines with J gene TRBJ2-2; D might be TRBD1 (6 bases). V was trimmed by 8 bases and J by 2 bases, leaving 12 bases between them. Per germline, CDR1 MNHEY and CDR2 SVGAGI. The CDR3 consists of 14 residues. The CDR3 coding sequence is TGTGCCAGCCACCGGGACACTAACACCGGGGAGCTGTTTTTT. Protein: CASHRDTNTGELFF.

This clone was picked up a small number of times. Different DNA sequences within this sample yield the same CDR3. The V gene is TRBV11-2, the J gene TRBJ1-1, with D maybe TRBD1 (6 bases). Trimming stripped 5 bases from V and 3 bases from J, with 13 bases between. From germline, CDR1 is SGHAT and CDR2 FQNNGV. The CDR3 is 14 amino acids. CDR3 DNA: TGTGCCAGCAGCGCGGGGGGCTCAGACACTGAAGCTTTCTTT. Amino acid sequence: CASSAGGSDTEAFF.

The chain carries TRBV6-1 and TRBJ2-1, with D hard to call. The CDR3 extends over 13 amino acids. Deletions cut 5 bases from V and 9 bases from J, with 14 bases between. Germline V gives CDR1 MNHNS, CDR2 SASEGT. The CDR3: CASSITFDGEQFF. The CDR3 DNA follows: TGTGCCAGCAGTATAACATTCGATGGTGAGCAGTTCTTC.

V is TRBV4-3 and J is TRBJ2-1; maybe TRBD2 (7 bases). Germline V gene sequence: CDR1 LGHNA, CDR2 YSLEER. The CDR3 has 14 residues. Deletions cut 3 bases from V and 9 bases from J, with 15 bases between. The CDR3 protein is CASSQSGGGIEQFF. The CDR3 nucleotides are TGCGCCAGCAGCCAGAGCGGCGGGGGCATTGAGCAGTTCTTC.

V gene TRBV9 combines with J gene TRBJ2-7; D ambiguous. CDR3 length: 13 amino acids. The V gene's germline CDR1 is SGDLS and CDR2 YYNGEE. V was trimmed by 4 bases and J by 0 bases, leaving 8 bases between them. The CDR3 spells CASSPPSSYEQYF. CDR3 DNA: TGTGCCAGCAGCCCCCCAAGCTCCTACGAGCAGTACTTC.

The chain carries TRBV27 and TRBJ2-1; 14 bases fit TRBD2. Unmatched junction bases numbered 3, after V lost 5 bases and J lost 3 bases. The CDR3 spans 16 residues. CDR1 is MNHEY and CDR2 is SMNVEV in the germline V gene (reference sequence). The CDR3 DNA is TGTGCCAGCAGTCTGACTAGCGGGAGGGTCTACAATGAGCAGTTCTTC. Translating gives CASSLTSGRVYNEQFF.

In its sample, this clone was seen once. This sequence joins TRBV29-1 and TRBJ2-3, with 13 bases identical to TRBD2. The CDR3 totals 15 residues. The V gene end was trimmed by 6 bases and the J gene end by 6 bases; junction bases not matched to a gene: 9. Per the germline V gene, CDR1 is SQVTM and CDR2 is ANQGSEA. CDR3 amino acids: CSVGLAGAGGDTQYF. The CDR3 DNA reads as TGCAGCGTAGGACTAGCGGGAGCTGGGGGGGATACGCAGTATTTT.

The J gene is TRBJ1-2, the V gene TRBV5-1, with a weak D call TRBD1 (5 bases). The CDR3 spans 13 residues. The V end lost 4 bases, the J end lost 8 bases, and 15 bases lay between the germline ends. The germline V gene has CDR1 SGHRS and CDR2 YFSETQ. CDR3 in DNA: TGCGCCAGCAGCGTGGGCACCGAGGGGGGCTACACCTTC. Its translation is CASSVGTEGGYTF.

This clone was counted a single time. A far larger clone is just one base off, so this is likely a read error. Without the conserved terminal phenylalanine or tryptophan, this CDR3 likely stems from a read error. V is TRBV30 and J is TRBJ2-6, with unresolved D. V gave up 0 bases and J gave up 3 bases, with 3 bases separating them. The CDR3 spans 13 residues. The germline V gene encodes CDR1 GTSNPN and CDR2 SVGIG (reference sequence). The CDR3 nucleotides read TGTGCCTGGAGTGTGGGTGGGGCCAACGTCCTGACTCTC. Translation: CAWSVGGANVLTL.

In this sample, this clone turned up a few times. In DNA form, the CDR3 reads TGTGCCAGCAGTGGAACAGGGGGCAATCAGCCCCAGCATTTT. Its translation: CASSGTGGNQPQHF. This chain connects TRBV6-5 to TRBJ1-5; 7 nucleotides match TRBD1. The CDR3 sequence is 14 residues long. Germline values: CDR1 MNHEY, CDR2 SVGAGI. The trim removed 5 bases at V and 2 bases at J, leaving 3 bases unmatched.

The gene calls are TRBV5-4 and TRBJ1-1; D unclear. The CDR3 loop spans 13 amino acids. The germline V and J ends were trimmed by 2 bases and 1 base, with 6 bases remaining between them. Germline-derived CDR1 and CDR2 are SGHNT and YYREEE (reference sequence). CDR3 nucleotides: TGTGCCAGCAGCTTCTCGGGGAACACTGAAGCTTTCTTT. This codes for CASSFSGNTEAFF.

The rearrangement links TRBV5-5 to TRBJ1-1; D call uncertain. CDR3 length: 13 amino acids. The germline V and J ends were trimmed by 4 bases and 2 bases, with 9 bases remaining between them. The germline gives CDR1 SGHKS, CDR2 YYEKEE (reference sequence). CDR3 amino acids: CASSPDINTEAFF. The CDR3 DNA reads as TGTGCCAGCAGCCCCGACATAAACACTGAAGCTTTCTTT.

The chain has TRBV7-9 and TRBJ2-3; 11 bases agree with TRBD2. CDR1 is SEHNR, CDR2 FQNEAQ, per germline (reference sequence). The CDR3 runs 18 residues. Germline trimming cut 5 bases from V and 4 bases from J; bases unmatched to any gene: 14. CDR3 sequence (DNA): TGTGCCAGCAGCACACTCGGGACTAGCGGATACCCACCAGATACGCAGTATTTT. Translating it yields CASSTLGTSGYPPDTQYF.

The chain couples TRBV10-1 to TRBJ1-5, with 8 positions matching TRBD1. Germline V lookup: CDR1 WNHNN, CDR2 SYGVQD (reference sequence). CDR3 size: 16 residues. V lost 9 bases and J lost 2; bases outside the gene matches: 12. The CDR3 loop is CARPGQEVYGNQPQHF. In DNA form, the CDR3 reads TGCGCCAGACCGGGACAGGAGGTTTATGGCAATCAGCCCCAGCATTTT.

The chain has TRBV19 and TRBJ2-7; 7 nucleotides agree with TRBD1. The germline gives CDR1 LNHDA, CDR2 SQIVND (reference sequence). There are 15 residues in the CDR3. V was pared by 5 bases and J by 3 bases, with 10 bases of the junction left unmatched. CDR3: CASSPQRTGFYEQYF. The CDR3 region has the DNA TGTGCCAGTAGTCCCCAACGGACAGGCTTCTACGAGCAGTACTTC.

This clone was counted between two and nine times. The chain uses TRBV5-1 and TRBJ2-1, with 10 bases fitting TRBD1. There are 15 residues in the CDR3. Germline V gives CDR1 SGHRS, CDR2 YFSETQ. The ends lost 4 bases at V and 5 bases at J; junction bases unmatched: 6. CDR3: CASSGLGQGNNEQFF. The CDR3, as DNA: TGCGCCAGCAGCGGTTTGGGACAGGGGAACAATGAGCAGTTCTTC.

Worth noting for this clone: Other DNA sequences in this specimen translate into the identical CDR3. This rearrangement joins TRBV5-1 to TRBJ1-1, with D hard to call. Trimming removed 0 bases from V and 0 bases from J, with 9 bases in between. CDR1 and CDR2 (germline): SGHRS, YFSETQ. The CDR3 has 15 residues. The CDR3 region is CASSLAGGLNTEAFF. CDR3 in DNA: TGCGCCAGCAGCTTGGCCGGCGGCCTGAACACTGAAGCTTTCTTT. The full variable domain, completed using reference TRBV5-1 and TRBJ1-1, is KAGVTQTPRYLIKTRGQQVTLSCSPISGHRSVSWYQQTPGQGLQFLFEYFSETQRNKGNFPGRFSGRQFSNSRSEMNVSTLELGDSALYLCASSLAGGLNTEAFFGQGTRLTVV.

About this clone itself: A single base is all that separates this from a far larger clone, so a read error is likely. This chain uses TRBV30 with TRBJ1-3; D may be TRBD1 (6 bases). The germline gives CDR1 GTSNPN, CDR2 SVGIG (reference sequence). Deletions cut 3 bases from V and 3 bases from J, with 12 bases between. This CDR3 has 14 amino acids. Here the CDR3 reads CAWRPQGFGNTIYF. As DNA, the CDR3 is TGTGCCTGGAGACCACAGGGATTTGGAAACACCATATATTTT.

This chain joins TRBV5-1 and TRBJ1-2; 9 bases fit TRBD1. CDR3 length: 15 residues. Germline V gives CDR1 SGHRS, CDR2 YFSETQ. Germline trimming cut 4 bases from V and 3 bases from J; bases unmatched to any gene: 7. CDR3 sequence: CASSLNRGRDYGYTF. The CDR3 region has the DNA TGCGCCAGCAGCCTTAACAGGGGGCGAGACTATGGCTACACCTTC.

The chain is built from TRBV25-1 and TRBJ1-3; D is uncertain. CDR3 length: 13 residues. V was shortened by 5 bases and J by 0 bases, with 5 bases between the two germline ends. Germline V CDR1 and CDR2: MGHDK, SYGVNS. The CDR3 is CASSSPSGNTIYF. The CDR3 bases are TGTGCCAGCAGTTCCCCCTCTGGAAACACCATATATTTT.

This clone has at least ten counts. This rearrangement joins TRBV2 to TRBJ2-7; 8 positions agree with TRBD2. CDR3 length: 13 amino acids. J was trimmed by 5 bases and V by 7 bases; bases with no gene match: 7. The germline V gene encodes CDR1 SNHLY and CDR2 FYNNEI. Here the CDR3 DNA reads TGTGCCAGCATAAGGCGGGAGGCGAACGAGCAGTACTTC. Translation: CASIRREANEQYF.

In its sample, this clone was seen once. This chain connects TRBV28 to TRBJ2-1; possibly TRBD1 for D (6 bases). The CDR3 extends over 18 amino acids. The germline V gene encodes CDR1 MDHEN and CDR2 SYDVKM. The germline V and J ends were trimmed by 5 bases and 6 bases, with 26 bases remaining between them. The DNA for the CDR3 is TGTGCCAGCAGTATCTCAACCCACAGGGAAGCCGACTTCAATGAGCAGTTCTTC. It codes for CASSISTHREADFNEQFF.

V usage is TRBV5-1 and J usage is TRBJ2-3; D is unclear. Trimming stripped 0 bases from V and 0 bases from J, with 11 bases between. CDR1 is SGHRS and CDR2 is YFSETQ in the germline V gene. The CDR3 contains 16 residues. CDR3: CASSLGGYPSTDTQYF. CDR3 coding DNA: TGCGCCAGCAGCTTGGGAGGCTACCCCAGCACAGATACGCAGTATTTT. Complete variable domain (other parts from reference TRBV5-1 and TRBJ2-3): KAGVTQTPRYLIKTRGQQVTLSCSPISGHRSVSWYQQTPGQGLQFLFEYFSETQRNKGNFPGRFSGRQFSNSRSEMNVSTLELGDSALYLCASSLGGYPSTDTQYFGPGTRLTVL.

The chain has TRBV12-2 and TRBJ1-5; the D call TRBD1 from the table was never checked on the DNA. TRBV12-2 is classified as a pseudogene. The CDR3 has 14 residues. The CDR3 sequence: CASRPTGINQPQHF. The CDR3 DNA sequence: TGTGCAAGTCGGCCTACAGGGATCAATCAGCCCCAGCATTTT.

This clone was picked up a small number of times. A read error may produce the germline difference seen at one junction end. V is TRBV7-2 and J is TRBJ1-2, with D possibly TRBD1 on 6 matching bases. This CDR3 region has 13 residues. Germline V lookup: CDR1 SGHTA, CDR2 FQGNSA. The CDR3: CASSSRGGYGYTF. The CDR3 DNA reads TGTGCCAGTAGCTCTCGAGGGGGCTATGGCTACACCTTC.

This clone has only one observation. The chain joins TRBV5-1 to TRBJ2-5; D gene ambiguous. The CDR3 has 14 residues. Trimming took 0 bases from V and 5 from J, leaving 11 bases between them. Germline lookup yields CDR1 SGHRS and CDR2 YFSETQ. The CDR3 loop reads CASSLGSAGETQYF. CDR3 sequence (DNA): TGCGCCAGCAGCTTGGGGAGTGCCGGGGAGACCCAGTACTTC. The full variable domain, in which reference TRBV5-1 and TRBJ2-5 provide the parts outside the CDR3, is KAGVTQTPRYLIKTRGQQVTLSCSPISGHRSVSWYQQTPGQGLQFLFEYFSETQRNKGNFPGRFSGRQFSNSRSEMNVSTLELGDSALYLCASSLGSAGETQYFGPGTRLLVL.

V usage is TRBV7-8 and J usage is TRBJ2-5; unclear D gene. V dropped 5 bases and J dropped 2 bases, with 18 bases sitting between them. CDR3 length: 16 residues. Germline V CDR1 and CDR2: SGHVS, FQNEAQ. The CDR3 sequence is CASSHYLEIKQETQYF. The CDR3 DNA follows: TGTGCCAGCAGCCATTACCTAGAGATCAAGCAAGAGACCCAGTACTTC.

A note on this clone: An end of the junction differs from the germline gene, which may be a read error. The chain is built from TRBV27 and TRBJ2-5; 11 bases fit TRBD2. This CDR3 is 14 amino acids long. Germline assignment: CDR1 MNHEY and CDR2 SMNVEV (reference sequence). The CDR3 coding sequence is TGTGCCATCAGTTTAGGACTAGCGGGAGAGACCCAGTACTTC. Translated, it gives CAISLGLAGETQYF.

This clone occurred once. J is TRBJ2-5 and V is TRBV18, with 7 bases that match TRBD2. Germline V CDR1 and CDR2: KGHSH, LQKENI. This CDR3 spans 13 amino acids. The junction had 3 bases not matched to a gene; V was cut back by 5 bases and J by 3 bases. CDR3 in amino acids: CASSKGLEETQYF. In nucleotides, the CDR3 is TGTGCCAGCTCAAAAGGACTAGAAGAGACCCAGTACTTC.